Listed below are T cell receptor beta chains from one sample, sequenced in a study of glioma-infiltrating T cells. TCRdb reprocessed the multiplex PCR reads with MiXCR, giving one entry per CDR3 protein. The sample includes tens of thousands of distinct CDR3 sequences, 20% to 25% of them seen just once. The source material was glioma tissue, nonneoplastic brain tissue, or PBMCs (not recorded which). These receptors all come from a human donor with low-grade glioma or glioblastoma, undergoing nonglioma brain surgery, or in good health (not recorded which). Both conserved end residues are part of each CDR3. A D gene is named only where the DNA matches it firmly. The size of a clone is reported for some rows only, either as once, few or many, or as a class for expanded clones.

cdr3_nt cdr3_aa v_call clone_size d_call j_call
TGTGCCAGCAGTTTAGCGGGAGGGATACAAGAGACCCAGTACTTC CASSLAGGIQETQYF TRBV6-2/TRBV6-3 many TRBD2 TRBJ2-5
TGCGCCAGCAGCTTGGAGGGGGCTAGCGGACGCAGGTATTTT CASSLEGASGRRYF TRBV5-1 . . TRBJ2-3
TGCAGTGCTAGAGAAGGGGGGCATACGCAGTATTTT CSAREGGHTQYF TRBV20-1 many . TRBJ2-3
TGTGCCAGTACCCAAGGGACAGGCCCAGATACGCAGTATTTT CASTQGTGPDTQYF TRBV19 few TRBD1 TRBJ2-3
TGCAGCGTTGGAGGGGGCACAGATACGCAGTATTTT CSVGGGTDTQYF TRBV29-1 many . TRBJ2-3
TGCAGTGCCAAAGGACTAGCGGAAGTTACGAAACAGTACTTC CSAKGLAEVTKQYF TRBV20-1 many TRBD2 TRBJ2-7
TGTGCCAGCAGCGTAGGAATGAGTTCACCCCTCCACTTT CASSVGMSSPLHF TRBV9 many . TRBJ1-6
TGTGCCAGCAGCCAAGATGCAGGGGGCCAGCCCCAGCATTTT CASSQDAGGQPQHF TRBV3-1 many TRBD1 TRBJ1-5
TGTGCCAGCTCATGGACTAGCGGGGGACAAGAGACCCAGTACTTC CASSWTSGGQETQYF TRBV18 many TRBD2 TRBJ2-5
TGCAGTGCTAGGGACGGGGGCCAATTGTTGAAGACCCAGTACTTC CSARDGGQLLKTQYF TRBV20-1 many . TRBJ2-5
TGTGCCAGCAGGCACCGAACCGGGACTAGCCGTCTGCAAGAGACCCAGTACTTC CASRHRTGTSRLQETQYF TRBV7-2 . TRBD2 TRBJ2-5
TGTGCCAGTTCGACAGACTTTAGCAATCAGCCCCAGCATTTT CASSTDFSNQPQHF TRBV19 many . TRBJ1-5
TGCAGTGCTCCCAGACAGGGGGTCTACAATGAGCAGTTCTTC CSAPRQGVYNEQFF TRBV20-1 many TRBD1 TRBJ2-1
TGCAGTGCTACGGACAGGGTATGGCGCAATCAGCCCCAGCATTTT CSATDRVWRNQPQHF TRBV20-1 many TRBD1 TRBJ1-5
TGTGCCAGCCTATCCCAGTTGAGTACGCAGTATTTT CASLSQLSTQYF TRBV2 many . TRBJ2-3
TGTGCCAGCAGCCAACCCAGAAGCACCGGGGAGCTGTTTTTT CASSQPRSTGELFF TRBV4-2 few . TRBJ2-2
TGCAGTGCTGTTGGTGTATCTGAAGCTTTCTTT CSAVGVSEAFF TRBV20-1 medium-sized . TRBJ1-1
TGTGCCAGCAGTGAGGCCGCTTTCTACAATGAGCAGTTCTTC CASSEAAFYNEQFF TRBV6-1 many . TRBJ2-1
TGTGCCAGCAGATCGACAGTGACTAATGAAGCTTTCTTT CASRSTVTNEAFF TRBV12-3/TRBV12-4 many . TRBJ1-1
TGCAGTGCCCGGGACAGCCAGCTTTTAGGCTACACCTTC CSARDSQLLGYTF TRBV20-1 many TRBD1 TRBJ1-2
TGTGCCAGCAGTTTAGGACAGCGGGGCACTGAAGCTTTCTTT CASSLGQRGTEAFF TRBV12-3/TRBV12-4 few . TRBJ1-1
TGTGCCAGCAGCTTAGCGTTCCAGCAGCCCCAGCATTTT CASSLAFQQPQHF TRBV7-9 many . TRBJ1-5
TGTGCCAGCTCAACCGGGACTACCTATGCTTACAATGAGCAGTTCTTC CASSTGTTYAYNEQFF TRBV18 . TRBD2 TRBJ2-1
TGCGCCAGCAGCTTCAAACAGGGTTTGAACAACGAGCAGTACTTC CASSFKQGLNNEQYF TRBV5-1 few . TRBJ2-7
TGTGCCAGTAGTCTCGGGGCTAGCTGGAGCTCCTACAATGAGCAGTTCTTC CASSLGASWSSYNEQFF TRBV19 . . TRBJ2-1
TGCAGCGTTGAAGATGGATCAGCTGCCTATGGCTACACCTTC CSVEDGSAAYGYTF TRBV29-1 . . TRBJ1-2
TGTGCCACCAGCAGAGAACCGGGCTATGGCTACACCTTC CATSREPGYGYTF TRBV15 many . TRBJ1-2